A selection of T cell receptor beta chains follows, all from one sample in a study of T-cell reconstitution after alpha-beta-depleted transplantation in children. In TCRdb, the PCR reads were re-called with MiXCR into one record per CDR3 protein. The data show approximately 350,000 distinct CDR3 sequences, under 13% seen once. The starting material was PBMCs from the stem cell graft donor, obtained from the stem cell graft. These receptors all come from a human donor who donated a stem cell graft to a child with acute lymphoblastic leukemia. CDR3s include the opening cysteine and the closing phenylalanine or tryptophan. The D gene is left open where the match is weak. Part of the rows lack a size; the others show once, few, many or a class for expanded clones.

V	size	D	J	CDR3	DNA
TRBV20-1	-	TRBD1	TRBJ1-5	CSARLNRGVNQPQHF	TGCAGTGCTCGACTAAACAGGGGAGTGAATCAGCCCCAGCATTTT
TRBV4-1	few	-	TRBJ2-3	CASSQELASGTDTQYF	TGCGCCAGCAGCCAAGAATTGGCTAGCGGCACAGATACGCAGTATTTT
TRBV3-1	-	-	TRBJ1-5	CASSHGGRSGLAPQHF	TGTGCCAGCAGCCATGGAGGGCGGAGTGGACTCGCGCCCCAGCATTTT
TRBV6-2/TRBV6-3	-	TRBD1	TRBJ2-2	CATSLDRDYTGELFF	TGTGCCACCAGTTTGGACAGGGACTACACCGGGGAGCTGTTTTTT
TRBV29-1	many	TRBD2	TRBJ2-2	CSAPGLAGTTGELFF	TGCAGCGCTCCCGGACTAGCGGGAACCACCGGGGAGCTGTTTTTT
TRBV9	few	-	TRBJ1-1	CASSPRGMEAF	TGTGCCAGCAGCCCACGGGGAATGGAGGCGTTT
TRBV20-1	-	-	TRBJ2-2	CCARDIGHTYSGELFF	TGCTGTGCTAGAGATATTGGCCATACCTATTCCGGGGAGCTGTTTTTT
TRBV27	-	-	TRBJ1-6	CASSLSGGVPDSPLHF	TGTGCCAGCAGTTTATCGGGAGGGGTCCCTGATTCACCCCTCCACTTT
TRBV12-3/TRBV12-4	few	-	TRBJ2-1	CASSSILGLVDEQFF	TGTGCCAGCAGTTCTATCCTAGGGCTTGTAGATGAGCAGTTCTTC
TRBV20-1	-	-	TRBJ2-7	CSARDRGRSSYEQYF	TGCAGTGCTAGAGATCGGGGCAGATCCTCCTACGAGCAGTACTTC
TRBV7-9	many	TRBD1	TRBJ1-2	CASSGPGTGGFYGYTF	TGTGCCAGCAGCGGACCGGGGACAGGGGGCTTTTATGGCTACACCTTC
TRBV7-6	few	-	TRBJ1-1	CASSFGSHTEAFF	TGTGCCAGCAGCTTTGGATCGCACACTGAAGCTTTCTTT
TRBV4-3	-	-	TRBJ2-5	CASSQDSGAREIQYF	TGCGCCAGCAGCCAAGATTCGGGAGCACGGGAGATCCAGTACTTC
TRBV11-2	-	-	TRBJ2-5	CASSLGAVGETQYF	TGTGCCAGCAGCTTAGGAGCGGTTGGAGAGACCCAGTACTTC
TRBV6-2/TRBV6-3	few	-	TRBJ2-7	CASGKSYEQYF	TGTGCCAGCGGCAAATCCTACGAGCAGTACTTC
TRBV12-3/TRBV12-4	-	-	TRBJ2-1	CASSLVGVRVEQFF	TGTGCCAGCAGTTTAGTGGGAGTTAGGGTTGAGCAGTTCTTC
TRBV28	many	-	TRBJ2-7	CASAPPGAYEQYF	TGTGCCAGCGCCCCTCCCGGGGCCTACGAGCAGTACTTC
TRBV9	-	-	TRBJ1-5	CASSGGGPKPQHF	TGTGCCAGCAGCGGGGGGGGGCCTAAGCCCCAGCATTTT
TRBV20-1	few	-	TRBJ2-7	CSALPTGRHEQYF	TGCAGTGCCCTTCCGACAGGGAGGCACGAGCAGTACTTC
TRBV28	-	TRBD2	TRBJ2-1	CASSGAGVFEFF	TGTGCCAGCAGTGGAGCGGGAGTGTTCGAGTTCTTC
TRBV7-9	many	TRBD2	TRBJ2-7	CASNLGGGYEQYF	TGTGCCAGCAATCTTGGGGGAGGGTACGAGCAGTACTTC
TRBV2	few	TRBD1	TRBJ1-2	CASRLGQGLRGYTF	TGTGCCAGCAGGTTGGGACAGGGGTTGCGTGGCTACACCTTC
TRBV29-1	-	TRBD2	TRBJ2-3	CSVDGWRAGRFTDTQYF	TGCAGCGTTGATGGGTGGAGAGCGGGAAGATTCACAGATACGCAGTATTTT
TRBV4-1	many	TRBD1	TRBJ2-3	CASSQRQGADTQYF	TGCGCCAGCAGCCAACGACAGGGCGCAGATACGCAGTATTTT
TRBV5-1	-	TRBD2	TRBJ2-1	CASSFLAESYNEQFF	TGCGCCAGCAGCTTCCTAGCGGAATCATACAATGAGCAGTTCTTC
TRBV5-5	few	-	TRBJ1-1	CASSLITGPEAFF	TGTGCCAGCAGCTTGATTACAGGGCCTGAAGCTTTCTTT
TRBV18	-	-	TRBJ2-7	CASSRLGGSSYEQYF	TGTGCCAGCTCACGACTAGGGGGCTCTTCCTACGAGCAGTACTTC
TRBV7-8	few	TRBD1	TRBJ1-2	CASSPQGSNYGYTF	TGTGCCAGCAGCCCACAGGGGTCTAACTATGGCTACACCTTC
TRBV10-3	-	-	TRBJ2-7	CAISRQPEAYEQYF	TGTGCCATCAGCCGACAGCCCGAGGCCTACGAGCAGTACTTC
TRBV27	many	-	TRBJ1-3	CASSLSGPGPGNTIYF	TGTGCCAGCAGTTTATCGGGGCCAGGGCCTGGAAACACCATATATTTT
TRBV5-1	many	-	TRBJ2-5	CASSFQGSETQYF	TGCGCCAGCAGCTTTCAGGGGTCGGAGACCCAGTACTTC
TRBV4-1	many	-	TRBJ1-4	CASSQVYEKLFF	TGCGCCAGCAGCCAAGTCTATGAAAAACTGTTTTTT
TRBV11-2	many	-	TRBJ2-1	CASSPIRGSQRPGNEQFF	TGTGCCAGCAGCCCGATTCGGGGCTCGCAGAGGCCGGGGAATGAGCAGTTCTTC
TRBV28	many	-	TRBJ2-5	CASSPRTSYQETQYF	TGTGCCAGCAGTCCGCGGACCTCGTACCAAGAGACCCAGTACTTC
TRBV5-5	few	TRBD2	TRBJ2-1	CASSFTGTSYNEQFF	TGTGCCAGCAGCTTTACCGGGACTAGCTACAATGAGCAGTTCTTC
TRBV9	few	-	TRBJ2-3	CASSETGLPASTDTQYF	TGTGCCAGCAGCGAGACAGGACTACCGGCAAGCACAGATACGCAGTATTTT
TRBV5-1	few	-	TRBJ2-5	CASSPPEGTQYF	TGCGCCAGCAGCCCACCGGAGGGGACCCAGTACTTC
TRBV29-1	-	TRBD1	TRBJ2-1	CSVQGAREQFF	TGCAGCGTTCAGGGGGCGAGAGAGCAGTTCTTC
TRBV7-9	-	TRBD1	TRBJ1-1	CASSSTGPWRDTEAFF	TGTGCCAGCAGCTCGACAGGGCCGTGGCGGGACACTGAAGCTTTCTTT
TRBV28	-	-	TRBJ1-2	CASWSNYGYTF	TGTGCCAGCTGGTCTAACTATGGCTACACCTTC